Listed below are T cell receptor beta chains from one sample, sequenced in a study of blood T cell repertoires in COVID-19. Clones were read by immunoSEQ multiplex PCR, and TCRdb kept only the in-frame ones, dropping some. The sample has 350,000 to 450,000 clones, more than 75% seen once. The sample was peripheral blood. The origin of the receptors is a human donor in a cohort sampled during active COVID-19. CDR3s include the opening cysteine and the closing phenylalanine or tryptophan. A D gene is named only where the DNA matches it firmly. Rows give clone size only sometimes, using once, few, many, or a class for an expanded clone.

>TRBV15|TRBD1|NA|TRBJ1-5
CAISPGQHNQPQHF
TGTGCCATCTCCCCGGGACAGCACAATCAGCCCCAGCATTTT
>TRBV11-2|NA|few|TRBJ2-1
CASSLRGGPIYNEQFF
TGTGCCAGCAGCCTAAGAGGGGGACCCATTTACAATGAGCAGTTCTTC
>TRBV5-1|NA|NA|TRBJ2-7
CASSLGQNFYEQYF
TGCGCCAGCAGCTTGGGACAGAATTTCTACGAGCAGTACTTC
>TRBV6-1|TRBD2|NA|TRBJ2-3
CASSERLWGGDTDTQYF
TGTGCCAGCAGTGAACGATTGTGGGGGGGGGACACAGATACGCAGTATTTT
>TRBV30|TRBD2|NA|TRBJ2-7
CAWSPGLAGGYGPQAAYEQYF
TGTGCCTGGAGTCCCGGACTAGCGGGAGGTTACGGCCCTCAAGCGGCCTACGAGCAGTACTTC
>TRBV7-2|TRBD2|NA|TRBJ2-3
CASSPRSGGADTQYF
TGTGCCAGCAGCCCCCGAAGCGGGGGCGCCGATACGCAGTATTTT
>TRBV20-1|TRBD1|NA|TRBJ1-1
CSASGTGGMNTEAFF
TGCAGTGCTAGTGGGACAGGGGGGATGAACACTGAAGCTTTCTTT
>TRBV2|NA|NA|TRBJ2-2
CASSPRVGANTGELFF
TGTGCCAGCAGTCCTAGAGTAGGGGCGAACACCGGGGAGCTGTTTTTT
>TRBV30|NA|few|TRBJ2-5
CAWSGAQETQYF
TGTGCCTGGAGTGGGGCCCAAGAGACCCAGTACTTC
>TRBV9|TRBD1|NA|TRBJ2-1
CASSVGTAHNEQFF
TGTGCCAGCAGCGTTGGGACAGCGCACAATGAGCAGTTCTTC
>TRBV11-2|TRBD1|once|TRBJ2-1
CASSPRTGGGNEQFF
TGTGCCAGCAGCCCACGGACAGGGGGCGGGAATGAGCAGTTCTTC
>TRBV7-7|TRBD2|once|TRBJ2-2
CASSLGGRALNTGELFF
TGTGCCAGCAGCTTAGGCGGGAGGGCCCTCAACACCGGGGAGCTGTTTTTT
>TRBV27|NA|NA|TRBJ1-2
CASTSLGGNYGYTF
TGTGCCAGCACCTCGCTAGGGGGTAACTATGGCTACACCTTC
>TRBV2|NA|NA|TRBJ1-1
CASSEVLTRGGTFF
TGTGCCAGCAGTGAAGTTCTGACGCGCGGTGGAACTTTCTTT
>TRBV3-1/TRBV3-2|TRBD1|NA|TRBJ1-2
CASSQEGQGYYGYTF
TGTGCCAGCAGCCAAGAAGGACAGGGCTACTATGGCTACACCTTC
>TRBV19|TRBD1|NA|TRBJ1-5
CASSLRQGRQPQHF
TGTGCCAGTAGTCTTCGACAGGGACGGCAGCCCCAGCATTTT
>TRBV5-1|NA|NA|TRBJ2-6
CASSLEGGSGANVLTF
TGCGCCAGCAGCTTGGAAGGAGGCTCTGGGGCCAACGTCCTGACTTTC
>TRBV25-1|NA|NA|TRBJ1-4
CASSPPTGANEKLFF
TGTGCCAGCAGCCCGCCGACAGGTGCTAATGAAAAACTGTTTTTT
>TRBV6-2/TRBV6-3|NA|NA|TRBJ2-3
CASSRAVDTQYF
TGTGCCAGCAGCCGAGCGGTAGATACGCAGTATTTT
>TRBV5-1|NA|NA|TRBJ1-3
CASSLGQANSGNTIYF
TGCGCCAGCAGCTTGGGACAGGCCAACTCTGGAAACACCATATATTTT
>TRBV2|NA|once|TRBJ2-7
CASSLRAQGPEQYF
TGTGCCAGCAGCCTGAGGGCACAGGGTCCCGAGCAGTACTTC
>TRBV30|NA|NA|TRBJ2-1
CAWSVGLRLNNEQFF
TGTGCCTGGAGTGTCGGACTCCGCCTAAACAATGAGCAGTTCTTC
>TRBV7-2|NA|once|TRBJ1-1
CASSPRGGGTEAFF
TGTGCCAGCAGCCCGAGGGGGGGCGGCACTGAAGCTTTCTTT
>TRBV9|TRBD2|NA|TRBJ2-7
CASSLAGGQTYEQYF
TGTGCCAGCAGCCTAGCGGGAGGACAGACCTACGAGCAGTACTTC
>TRBV12-3/TRBV12-4|TRBD1|NA|TRBJ1-3
CASSTGAGNTIYF
TGTGCCAGCAGTACAGGGGCTGGAAACACCATATATTTT
>TRBV5-4|NA|NA|TRBJ1-6
CASSLEAARGNSPLHF
TGTGCCAGCAGCTTGGAGGCGGCCCGGGGTAATTCACCCCTCCACTTT
>TRBV7-9|NA|NA|TRBJ1-3
CASSPLEDTIYF
TGTGCCAGCAGCCCCCTGGAGGACACCATATATTTT
>TRBV5-1|TRBD2|NA|TRBJ2-3
CASSPRTSGGVADTQYF
TGCGCCAGCAGCCCGCGGACTAGCGGGGGGGTCGCAGATACGCAGTATTTT
>TRBV9|NA|NA|TRBJ2-1
CASSPHRERINNEQFF
TGTGCCAGCAGCCCTCACAGGGAGCGGATAAACAATGAGCAGTTCTTC
>TRBV13|TRBD1|NA|TRBJ1-3
CASSRDRDSGNTIYF
TGTGCCAGCAGCCGAGACAGGGACTCTGGAAACACCATATATTTT
>TRBV4-1|TRBD1|NA|TRBJ2-7
CASSPRQGNYEQYF
TGCGCCAGCAGCCCACGACAGGGTAACTACGAGCAGTACTTC
>TRBV3-1/TRBV3-2|TRBD1|few|TRBJ1-2
CASSLQGARIYGYTF
TGTGCCAGCAGCTTGCAGGGGGCGCGGATTTATGGCTACACCTTC
>TRBV11-3|TRBD2|many|TRBJ2-1
CASSSPGGNNEQFF
TGTGCCAGCAGCTCCCCGGGGGGGAACAATGAGCAGTTCTTC
>TRBV5-1|NA|once|TRBJ1-2
CASSLAGVAGQTDYGYTF
TGCGCCAGCAGCTTGGCGGGGGTGGCGGGTCAGACTGACTATGGCTACACCTTC
>TRBV11-2|TRBD1|NA|TRBJ2-7
CASSLTGTGHEQYF
TGTGCCAGCAGCTTGACCGGGACAGGGCACGAGCAGTACTTC
>TRBV2|NA|NA|TRBJ2-5
CASSSQPHTQYF
TGTGCCAGCAGTAGCCAACCCCATACCCAGTACTTC
>TRBV2|NA|NA|TRBJ1-2
CASSGVREYNYGYTF
TGTGCCAGCAGTGGAGTCAGGGAATATAACTATGGCTACACCTTC
>TRBV2|NA|NA|TRBJ1-2
CASSVSRDYGYTF
TGTGCCAGCAGTGTTAGCAGGGACTATGGCTACACCTTC